These T cell receptor beta chains were read from a single sample in a study of beta chain features in type 1 diabetes. Libraries were prepared by immunoSEQ multiplex PCR; TCRdb keeps only in-frame clonotypes and omits some of them. The sample has 310,000 or so clones, 9.3% seen once. Sequenced input: central memory CD4+ T cells from blood. Receptors were obtained from a man aged 25-45 years with type 1 diabetes. CDR3s include the opening cysteine and the closing phenylalanine or tryptophan. D genes are given only for firm matches. Only some rows state a clone size, as once, few, many or a class for expanded clones.

J gene	clone size	V gene	D gene	CDR3 protein	CDR3 DNA
TRBJ1-2	NA	TRBV6-6	TRBD1	CASTIDRAYGYTF	TGTGCCAGCACCATAGACAGGGCCTATGGCTACACCTTC
TRBJ2-7	few	TRBV29-1	NA	CSVVPSGETYEQYF	TGCAGCGTTGTTCCGTCAGGTGAAACCTACGAGCAGTACTTC
TRBJ1-2	few	TRBV27	NA	CASRKQGGGDYTF	TGTGCCAGCAGGAAACAGGGTGGAGGGGACTACACCTTC
TRBJ2-1	NA	TRBV7-8	TRBD1	CASSALSGQNNEQFF	TGTGCCAGCAGCGCGCTCTCGGGACAGAACAATGAGCAGTTCTTC
TRBJ1-3	NA	TRBV7-9	TRBD1	CASSFEGARGNTIYF	TGTGCCAGCAGCTTTGAGGGGGCCAGAGGAAACACCATATATTTT
TRBJ1-2	few	TRBV7-2	NA	CASSLRDKNYGYTF	TGTGCCAGCAGCCTCCGGGACAAGAACTATGGCTACACCTTC
TRBJ2-6	NA	TRBV27	NA	CASSWRSSGANVLTF	TGTGCCAGCAGTTGGCGCAGCTCTGGGGCCAACGTCCTGACTTTC
TRBJ1-6	few	TRBV7-2	NA	CASSPWGNNSPLHF	TGTGCCAGCAGTCCTTGGGGAAATAATTCACCCCTCCACTTT
TRBJ2-7	NA	TRBV7-2	NA	CASSLALYAGVNSYEQYF	TGTGCCAGCAGCTTAGCGTTGTACGCAGGGGTGAACTCCTACGAGCAGTACTTC
TRBJ1-1	NA	TRBV7-2	NA	CASSLGMGTGTEAFF	TGTGCCAGCAGCTTAGGGATGGGTACGGGCACTGAAGCTTTCTTT
TRBJ1-6	NA	TRBV28	NA	CASSLPGPNSPLHF	TGTGCCAGCAGTCTCCCGGGACCTAATTCACCCCTCCACTTT
TRBJ2-7	many	TRBV14	NA	CASSLETGRHEQYF	TGTGCCAGCAGCCTAGAGACAGGCCGACACGAGCAGTACTTC
TRBJ1-5	NA	TRBV19	NA	CATSGAGARGNQPQHF	TGTGCCACATCAGGGGCGGGGGCGCGGGGCAATCAGCCCCAGCATTTT
TRBJ2-5	NA	TRBV28	TRBD2	CASSLGVAGGQETQYF	TGTGCCAGCAGTTTAGGGGTAGCGGGGGGGCAAGAGACCCAGTACTTC
TRBJ2-1	NA	TRBV4-2	TRBD2	CASSPSGESSYNEQFF	TGTGCCAGCAGTCCCAGCGGGGAAAGCTCCTACAATGAGCAGTTCTTC
TRBJ2-1	few	TRBV23-1	NA	CASTAVPTVGGNEQFF	TGCGCCAGCACCGCGGTCCCGACAGTGGGGGGCAATGAGCAGTTCTTC
TRBJ1-6	NA	TRBV7-9	TRBD1	CASSLGDRGPPLHF	TGTGCCAGCAGCTTAGGGGACAGGGGACCACCCCTCCACTTT
TRBJ2-3	NA	TRBV7-9	NA	CASSLGYQSTDTQYF	TGTGCCAGCAGCTTAGGTTATCAGTCCACAGATACGCAGTATTTT
TRBJ2-2	NA	TRBV30	NA	CAWIRAGARTGELFF	TGTGCCTGGATCCGGGCAGGGGCGCGCACCGGGGAGCTGTTTTTT
TRBJ2-5	few	TRBV11-2	TRBD2	CASSLGPALAGGGETQYF	TGTGCCAGCAGCTTAGGCCCCGCCTTAGCGGGGGGTGGGGAGACCCAGTACTTC
TRBJ1-2	many	TRBV28	TRBD1	CASSVTGLDGYTF	TGTGCCAGCAGTGTGACAGGGCTGGATGGCTACACCTTC
TRBJ2-2	NA	TRBV10-1	TRBD1	CASRAQGAGELFF	TGCGCCAGCAGAGCACAGGGGGCCGGGGAGCTGTTTTTT
TRBJ2-7	NA	TRBV5-6	NA	CASSRMGRPHEQYF	TGTGCCAGCAGCCGGATGGGACGGCCCCACGAGCAGTACTTC
TRBJ2-2	few	TRBV18	TRBD1	CASSPSGSQGATGELFF	TGTGCCAGCTCACCCTCCGGGAGTCAGGGGGCGACCGGGGAGCTGTTTTTT
TRBJ2-7	NA	TRBV28	TRBD1	CASSSEGQGLYEQYF	TGTGCCAGCAGTTCCGAAGGACAGGGCCTCTACGAGCAGTACTTC
TRBJ2-1	NA	TRBV7-2	NA	CASSSGASGRGRTYNEQFF	TGTGCCAGCAGCTCGGGGGCATCGGGAAGGGGTAGGACTTACAATGAGCAGTTCTTC
TRBJ2-1	few	TRBV4-3	TRBD1	CASSQLPGTGRYDQQFF	TGCGCCAGCAGCCAGCTTCCCGGGACAGGGCGGTACGACCAGCAGTTCTTC
TRBJ1-2	few	TRBV30	NA	CAWSVPGTVVSYTF	TGTGCCTGGAGTGTACCAGGTACAGTCGTAAGCTACACCTTC
TRBJ2-1	few	TRBV28	NA	CASYVGGGNEQFF	TGTGCCAGCTATGTGGGAGGGGGCAATGAGCAGTTCTTC
TRBJ2-1	few	TRBV20-1	NA	CSASGDEQFF	TGCAGTGCTTCCGGGGATGAGCAGTTCTTC
TRBJ2-7	NA	TRBV5-4	TRBD2	CASSLEPSGGYEQYF	TGTGCCAGCAGCTTGGAGCCTAGCGGGGGCTACGAGCAGTACTTC
TRBJ2-7	NA	TRBV10-3	NA	CAISEQGYEQYF	TGTGCCATCAGCGAACAGGGCTACGAGCAGTACTTC
TRBJ2-7	NA	TRBV27	NA	CASSETKGSTGKSYEQYF	TGTGCCAGCAGTGAAACGAAGGGGTCAACAGGGAAATCCTACGAGCAGTACTTC
TRBJ1-2	few	TRBV7-9	TRBD1	CASSQQGASYGYTF	TGTGCCAGCAGCCAACAGGGGGCGAGCTATGGCTACACCTTC
TRBJ2-1	NA	TRBV28	NA	CASRYLGQFF	TGTGCCAGCAGATACTTAGGGCAGTTCTTC
TRBJ1-2	few	TRBV7-2	NA	CASSLRTRGYTF	TGTGCCAGCAGCTTGAGAACTCGGGGCTACACCTTC
TRBJ1-2	few	TRBV9	NA	CASSATGTYGYTF	TGTGCCAGCAGCGCAACAGGTACCTATGGCTACACCTTC
TRBJ2-1	NA	TRBV9	TRBD2	CASSTSAGGLDEQFF	TGTGCCAGCAGCACGTCAGCGGGGGGTTTGGATGAGCAGTTCTTC
TRBJ1-5	few	TRBV5-1	NA	CASSPGHQNNQPQHF	TGCGCCAGCAGCCCGGGACACCAAAACAATCAGCCCCAGCATTTT
TRBJ2-1	NA	TRBV2	NA	CASSGRIAYNEQFF	TGTGCCAGCAGTGGGCGTATTGCCTACAATGAGCAGTTCTTC
TRBJ1-1	NA	TRBV29-1	NA	CSVVGQMNTEAFF	TGCAGCGTTGTCGGACAAATGAACACTGAAGCTTTCTTT
TRBJ2-7	NA	TRBV9	NA	CASSRGLLGHEQYF	TGTGCCAGCAGCCGGGGACTTCTGGGACACGAGCAGTACTTC